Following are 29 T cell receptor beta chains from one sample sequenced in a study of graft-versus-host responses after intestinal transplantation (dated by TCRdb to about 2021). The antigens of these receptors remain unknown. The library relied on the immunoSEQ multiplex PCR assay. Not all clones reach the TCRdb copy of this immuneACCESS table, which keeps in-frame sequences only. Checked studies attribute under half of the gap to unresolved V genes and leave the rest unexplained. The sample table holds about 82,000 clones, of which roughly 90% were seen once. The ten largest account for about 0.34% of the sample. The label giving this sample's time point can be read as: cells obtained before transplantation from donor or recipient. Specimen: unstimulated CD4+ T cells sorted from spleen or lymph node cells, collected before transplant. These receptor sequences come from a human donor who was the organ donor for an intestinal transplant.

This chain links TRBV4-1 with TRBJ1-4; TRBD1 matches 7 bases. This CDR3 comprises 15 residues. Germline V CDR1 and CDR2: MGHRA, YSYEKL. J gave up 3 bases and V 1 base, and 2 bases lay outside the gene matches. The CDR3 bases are TGCGCCAGCAGCCAAGGGGGACAGTCTAATGAAAAACTGTTTTTT. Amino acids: CASSQGGQSNEKLFF.

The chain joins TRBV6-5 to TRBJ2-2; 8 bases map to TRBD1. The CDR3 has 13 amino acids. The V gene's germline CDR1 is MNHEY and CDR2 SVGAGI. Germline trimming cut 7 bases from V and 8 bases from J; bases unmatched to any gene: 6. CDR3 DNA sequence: TGTGCCAGCACCCAGGGGGCGGCGGGGGAGCTGTTTTTT. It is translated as CASTQGAAGELFF.

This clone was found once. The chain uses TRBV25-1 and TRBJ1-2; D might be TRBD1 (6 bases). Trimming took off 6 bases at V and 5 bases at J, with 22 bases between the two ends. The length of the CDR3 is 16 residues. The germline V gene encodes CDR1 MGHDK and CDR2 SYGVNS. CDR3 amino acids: CASSHSQGRLSYGYTF. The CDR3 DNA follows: TGTGCCAGCAGCCACTCACAGGGACGGCTAAGTTATGGCTACACCTTC.

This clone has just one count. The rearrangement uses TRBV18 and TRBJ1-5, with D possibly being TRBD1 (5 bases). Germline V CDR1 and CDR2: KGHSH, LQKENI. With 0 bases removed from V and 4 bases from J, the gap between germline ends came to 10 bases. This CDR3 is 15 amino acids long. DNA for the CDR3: TGTGCCAGCTCACCACCGGGGCCTGCTAATCAGCCCCAGCATTTT. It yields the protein CASSPPGPANQPQHF.

The chain's CDR3 is CATQVDNQPQHF. In DNA, the CDR3 is TGTGCCACCCAGGTGGACAATCAGCCCCAGCATTTT. The gene calls are TRBV28 and TRBJ1-5; D gene unclear. The CDR3 contains 12 residues. V lost 10 bases and J 3 bases, leaving 10 bases between the germline ends. Germline V gene data show CDR1 as MDHEN and CDR2 as SYDVKM. Full variable domain (remainder filled in from reference TRBV28 and TRBJ1-5): DVKVTQSSRYLVKRTGEKVFLECVQDMDHENMFWYRQDPGLGLRLIYFSYDVKMKEKGDIPEGYSVSREKKERFSLILESASTNQTSMYLCATQVDNQPQHFGDGTRLSIL.

The CDR3 DNA reads TGTGCCAGCAGTTACGCCACAGGGTACACTGAAGCTTTCTTT. It codes for CASSYATGYTEAFF. This chain joins TRBV6-6 and TRBJ1-1; possible D gene TRBD1, 6 bases. CDR3 size: 14 residues. The germline gives CDR1 MNHNY, CDR2 SVGAGI (reference sequence). V was clipped by 2 bases and J by 3 bases, with 10 bases between them.

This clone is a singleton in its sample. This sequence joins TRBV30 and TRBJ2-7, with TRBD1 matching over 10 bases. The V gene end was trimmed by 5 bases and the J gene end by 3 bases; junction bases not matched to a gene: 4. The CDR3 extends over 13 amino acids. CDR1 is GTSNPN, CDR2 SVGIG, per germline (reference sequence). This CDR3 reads CAWSRDRGYEQYF. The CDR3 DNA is TGTGCCTGGTCCCGGGACAGGGGCTACGAGCAGTACTTC.

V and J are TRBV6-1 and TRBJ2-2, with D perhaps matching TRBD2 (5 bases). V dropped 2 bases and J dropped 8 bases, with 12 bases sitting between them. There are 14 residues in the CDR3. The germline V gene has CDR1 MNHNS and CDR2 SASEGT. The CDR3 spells CASSEMFGVGELFF. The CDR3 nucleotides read TGTGCCAGCAGTGAAATGTTCGGGGTGGGGGAGCTGTTTTTT.

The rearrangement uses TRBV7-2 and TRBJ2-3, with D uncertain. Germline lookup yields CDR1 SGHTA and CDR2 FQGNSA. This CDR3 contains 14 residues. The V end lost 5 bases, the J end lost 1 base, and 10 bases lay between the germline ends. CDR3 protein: CASSIRHRTDTQYF. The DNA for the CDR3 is TGTGCCAGCAGCATCCGACACCGCACAGATACGCAGTATTTT. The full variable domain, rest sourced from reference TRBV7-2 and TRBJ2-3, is GAGVSQSPSNKVTEKGKDVELRCDPISGHTALYWYRQSLGQGLEFLIYFQGNSAPDKSGLPSDRFSAERTGGSVSTLTIQRTQQEDSAVYLCASSIRHRTDTQYFGPGTRLTVL.

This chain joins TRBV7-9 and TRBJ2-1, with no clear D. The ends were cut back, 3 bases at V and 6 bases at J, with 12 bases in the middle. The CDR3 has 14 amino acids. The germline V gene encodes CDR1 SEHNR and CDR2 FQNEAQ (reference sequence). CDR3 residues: CASSFDWVGNEQFF. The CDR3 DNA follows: TGTGCCAGCAGCTTCGACTGGGTCGGCAATGAGCAGTTCTTC.

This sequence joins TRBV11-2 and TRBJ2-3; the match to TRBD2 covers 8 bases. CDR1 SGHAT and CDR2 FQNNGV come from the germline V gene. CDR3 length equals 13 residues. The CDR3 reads CASAGAHTDTQYF. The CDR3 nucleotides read TGTGCTTCAGCGGGGGCCCACACAGATACGCAGTATTTT.

The CDR3 DNA follows: TGCGCCAGCAGTGAGTCGGGCGAGTACAATGAGCAGTTCTTC. Amino acids: CASSESGEYNEQFF. The chain joins TRBV10-1 to TRBJ2-1; D call uncertain. The CDR3 runs to 14 residues. Germline V gives CDR1 WNHNN, CDR2 SYGVQD (reference sequence). V lost 0 bases, J lost 4 bases, and 7 bases lay in between.

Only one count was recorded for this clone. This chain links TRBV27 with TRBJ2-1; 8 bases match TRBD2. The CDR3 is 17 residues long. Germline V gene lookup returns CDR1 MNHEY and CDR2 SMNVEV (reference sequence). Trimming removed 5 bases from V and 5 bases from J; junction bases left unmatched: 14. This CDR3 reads CASSQTSLAAIHNEQFF. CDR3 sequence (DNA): TGTGCCAGCAGTCAAACCTCACTAGCGGCAATTCACAATGAGCAGTTCTTC.

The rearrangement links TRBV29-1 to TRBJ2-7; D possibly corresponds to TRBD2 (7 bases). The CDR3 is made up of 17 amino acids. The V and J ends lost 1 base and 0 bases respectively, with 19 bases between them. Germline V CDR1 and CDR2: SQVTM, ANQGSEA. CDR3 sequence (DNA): TGCAGCGTTGAAGGGGCGGGGGCCATAAAGGACTCCTACGAGCAGTACTTC. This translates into CSVEGAGAIKDSYEQYF.

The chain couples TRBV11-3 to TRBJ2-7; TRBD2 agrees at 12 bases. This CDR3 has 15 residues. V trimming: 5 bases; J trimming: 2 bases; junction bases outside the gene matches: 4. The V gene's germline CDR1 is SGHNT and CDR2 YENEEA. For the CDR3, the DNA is TGTGCCAGCAGCCCCAGACTAGCGGGGGCCTACGAGCAGTACTTC. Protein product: CASSPRLAGAYEQYF.

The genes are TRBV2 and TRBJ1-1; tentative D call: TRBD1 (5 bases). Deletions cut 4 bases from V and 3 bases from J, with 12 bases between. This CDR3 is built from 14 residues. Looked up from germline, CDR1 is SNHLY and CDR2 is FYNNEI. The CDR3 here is CASSVQGVHTEAFF. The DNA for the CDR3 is TGTGCCAGCAGTGTTCAAGGGGTTCACACTGAAGCTTTCTTT.

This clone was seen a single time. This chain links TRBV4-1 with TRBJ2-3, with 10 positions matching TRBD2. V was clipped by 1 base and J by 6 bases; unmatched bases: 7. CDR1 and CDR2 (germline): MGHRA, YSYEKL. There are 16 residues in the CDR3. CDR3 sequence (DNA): TGCGCCAGCAGCCAAGTTGGAGCGGGGGGGCAGGATACGCAGTATTTT. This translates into CASSQVGAGGQDTQYF.

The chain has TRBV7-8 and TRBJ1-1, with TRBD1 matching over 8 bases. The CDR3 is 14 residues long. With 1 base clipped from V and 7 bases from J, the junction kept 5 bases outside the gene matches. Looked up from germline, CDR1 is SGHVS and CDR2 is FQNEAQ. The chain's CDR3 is CASSLGTGRDEAFF. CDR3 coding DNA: TGTGCCAGCAGCTTAGGGACAGGGCGAGATGAAGCTTTCTTT.

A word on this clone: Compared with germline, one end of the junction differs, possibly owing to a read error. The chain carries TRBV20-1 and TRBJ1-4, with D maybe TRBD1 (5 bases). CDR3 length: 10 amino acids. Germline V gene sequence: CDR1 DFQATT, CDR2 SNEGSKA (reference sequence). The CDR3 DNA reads TGCAGTACGGGAGCGCTGTCCGGGGGATTT. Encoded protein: CSTGALSGGF.

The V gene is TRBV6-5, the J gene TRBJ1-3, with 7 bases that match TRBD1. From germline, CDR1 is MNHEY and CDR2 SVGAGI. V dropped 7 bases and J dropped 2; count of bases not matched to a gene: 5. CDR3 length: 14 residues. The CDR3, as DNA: TGTGCCAGCACAAAGACAGGGCCTGGAAACACCATATATTTT. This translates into CASTKTGPGNTIYF.

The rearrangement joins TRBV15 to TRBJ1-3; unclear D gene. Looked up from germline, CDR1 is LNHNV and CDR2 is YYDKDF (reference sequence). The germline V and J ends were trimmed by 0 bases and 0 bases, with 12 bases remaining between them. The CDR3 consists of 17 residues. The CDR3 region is CATSRERSWSSGNTIYF. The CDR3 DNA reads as TGTGCCACCAGCAGAGAGCGGAGTTGGAGCTCTGGAAACACCATATATTTT.

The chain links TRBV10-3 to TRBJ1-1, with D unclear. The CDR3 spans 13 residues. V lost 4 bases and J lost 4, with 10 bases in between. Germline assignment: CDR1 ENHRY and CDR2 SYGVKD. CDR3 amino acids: CAISGGPGTEAFF. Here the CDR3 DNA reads TGTGCCATCAGTGGCGGGCCAGGCACTGAAGCTTTCTTT.

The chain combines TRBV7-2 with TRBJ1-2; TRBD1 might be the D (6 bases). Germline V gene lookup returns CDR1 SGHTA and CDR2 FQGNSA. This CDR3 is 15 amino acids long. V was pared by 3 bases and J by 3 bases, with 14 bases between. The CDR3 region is CASSFYRVEDYGYTF. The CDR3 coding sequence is TGTGCCAGCAGCTTCTACAGGGTGGAGGACTATGGCTACACCTTC.

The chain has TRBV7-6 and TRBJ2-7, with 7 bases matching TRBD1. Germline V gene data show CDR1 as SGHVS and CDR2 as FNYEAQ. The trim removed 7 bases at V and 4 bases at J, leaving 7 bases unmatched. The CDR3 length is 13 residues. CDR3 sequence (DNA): TGTGCCAGCACCTCCGGACAGGAGTACGAGCAGTACTTC. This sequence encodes CASTSGQEYEQYF.

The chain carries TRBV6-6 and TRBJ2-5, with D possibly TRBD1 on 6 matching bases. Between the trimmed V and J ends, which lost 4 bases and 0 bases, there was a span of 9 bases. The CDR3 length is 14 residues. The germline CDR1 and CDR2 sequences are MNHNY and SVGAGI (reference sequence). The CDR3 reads CASSSGANQETQYF. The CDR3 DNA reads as TGTGCCAGCAGTTCAGGGGCCAACCAAGAGACCCAGTACTTC.

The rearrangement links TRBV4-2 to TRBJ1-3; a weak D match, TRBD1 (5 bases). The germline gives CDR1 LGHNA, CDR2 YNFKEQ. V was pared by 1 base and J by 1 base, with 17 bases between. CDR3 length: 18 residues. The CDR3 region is CASSQAHLPRVSGNTIYF. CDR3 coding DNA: TGTGCCAGCAGCCAAGCCCACCTCCCCAGGGTATCTGGAAACACCATATATTTT.

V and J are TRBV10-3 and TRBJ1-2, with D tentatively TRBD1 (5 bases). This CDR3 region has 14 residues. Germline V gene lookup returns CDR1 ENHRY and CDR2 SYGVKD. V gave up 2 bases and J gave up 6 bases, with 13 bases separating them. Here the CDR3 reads CAISETQVMDGYTF. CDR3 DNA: TGTGCCATCAGTGAGACACAGGTAATGGATGGCTACACCTTC.

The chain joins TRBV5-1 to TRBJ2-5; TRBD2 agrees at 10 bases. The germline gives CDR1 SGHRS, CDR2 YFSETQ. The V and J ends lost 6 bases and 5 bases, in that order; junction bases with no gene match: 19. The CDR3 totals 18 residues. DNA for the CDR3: TGCGCCAGCACCTCCGCGGTTCTAGCGGGGGCCCCTGGGGAGACCCAGTACTTC. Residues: CASTSAVLAGAPGETQYF.

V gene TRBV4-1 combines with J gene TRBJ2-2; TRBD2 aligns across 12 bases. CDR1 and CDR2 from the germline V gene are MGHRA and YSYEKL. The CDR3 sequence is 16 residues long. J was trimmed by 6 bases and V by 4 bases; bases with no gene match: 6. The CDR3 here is CASSRTSGNRAGELFF. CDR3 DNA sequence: TGCGCCAGCAGCCGGACTAGCGGGAATAGAGCCGGGGAGCTGTTTTTT.